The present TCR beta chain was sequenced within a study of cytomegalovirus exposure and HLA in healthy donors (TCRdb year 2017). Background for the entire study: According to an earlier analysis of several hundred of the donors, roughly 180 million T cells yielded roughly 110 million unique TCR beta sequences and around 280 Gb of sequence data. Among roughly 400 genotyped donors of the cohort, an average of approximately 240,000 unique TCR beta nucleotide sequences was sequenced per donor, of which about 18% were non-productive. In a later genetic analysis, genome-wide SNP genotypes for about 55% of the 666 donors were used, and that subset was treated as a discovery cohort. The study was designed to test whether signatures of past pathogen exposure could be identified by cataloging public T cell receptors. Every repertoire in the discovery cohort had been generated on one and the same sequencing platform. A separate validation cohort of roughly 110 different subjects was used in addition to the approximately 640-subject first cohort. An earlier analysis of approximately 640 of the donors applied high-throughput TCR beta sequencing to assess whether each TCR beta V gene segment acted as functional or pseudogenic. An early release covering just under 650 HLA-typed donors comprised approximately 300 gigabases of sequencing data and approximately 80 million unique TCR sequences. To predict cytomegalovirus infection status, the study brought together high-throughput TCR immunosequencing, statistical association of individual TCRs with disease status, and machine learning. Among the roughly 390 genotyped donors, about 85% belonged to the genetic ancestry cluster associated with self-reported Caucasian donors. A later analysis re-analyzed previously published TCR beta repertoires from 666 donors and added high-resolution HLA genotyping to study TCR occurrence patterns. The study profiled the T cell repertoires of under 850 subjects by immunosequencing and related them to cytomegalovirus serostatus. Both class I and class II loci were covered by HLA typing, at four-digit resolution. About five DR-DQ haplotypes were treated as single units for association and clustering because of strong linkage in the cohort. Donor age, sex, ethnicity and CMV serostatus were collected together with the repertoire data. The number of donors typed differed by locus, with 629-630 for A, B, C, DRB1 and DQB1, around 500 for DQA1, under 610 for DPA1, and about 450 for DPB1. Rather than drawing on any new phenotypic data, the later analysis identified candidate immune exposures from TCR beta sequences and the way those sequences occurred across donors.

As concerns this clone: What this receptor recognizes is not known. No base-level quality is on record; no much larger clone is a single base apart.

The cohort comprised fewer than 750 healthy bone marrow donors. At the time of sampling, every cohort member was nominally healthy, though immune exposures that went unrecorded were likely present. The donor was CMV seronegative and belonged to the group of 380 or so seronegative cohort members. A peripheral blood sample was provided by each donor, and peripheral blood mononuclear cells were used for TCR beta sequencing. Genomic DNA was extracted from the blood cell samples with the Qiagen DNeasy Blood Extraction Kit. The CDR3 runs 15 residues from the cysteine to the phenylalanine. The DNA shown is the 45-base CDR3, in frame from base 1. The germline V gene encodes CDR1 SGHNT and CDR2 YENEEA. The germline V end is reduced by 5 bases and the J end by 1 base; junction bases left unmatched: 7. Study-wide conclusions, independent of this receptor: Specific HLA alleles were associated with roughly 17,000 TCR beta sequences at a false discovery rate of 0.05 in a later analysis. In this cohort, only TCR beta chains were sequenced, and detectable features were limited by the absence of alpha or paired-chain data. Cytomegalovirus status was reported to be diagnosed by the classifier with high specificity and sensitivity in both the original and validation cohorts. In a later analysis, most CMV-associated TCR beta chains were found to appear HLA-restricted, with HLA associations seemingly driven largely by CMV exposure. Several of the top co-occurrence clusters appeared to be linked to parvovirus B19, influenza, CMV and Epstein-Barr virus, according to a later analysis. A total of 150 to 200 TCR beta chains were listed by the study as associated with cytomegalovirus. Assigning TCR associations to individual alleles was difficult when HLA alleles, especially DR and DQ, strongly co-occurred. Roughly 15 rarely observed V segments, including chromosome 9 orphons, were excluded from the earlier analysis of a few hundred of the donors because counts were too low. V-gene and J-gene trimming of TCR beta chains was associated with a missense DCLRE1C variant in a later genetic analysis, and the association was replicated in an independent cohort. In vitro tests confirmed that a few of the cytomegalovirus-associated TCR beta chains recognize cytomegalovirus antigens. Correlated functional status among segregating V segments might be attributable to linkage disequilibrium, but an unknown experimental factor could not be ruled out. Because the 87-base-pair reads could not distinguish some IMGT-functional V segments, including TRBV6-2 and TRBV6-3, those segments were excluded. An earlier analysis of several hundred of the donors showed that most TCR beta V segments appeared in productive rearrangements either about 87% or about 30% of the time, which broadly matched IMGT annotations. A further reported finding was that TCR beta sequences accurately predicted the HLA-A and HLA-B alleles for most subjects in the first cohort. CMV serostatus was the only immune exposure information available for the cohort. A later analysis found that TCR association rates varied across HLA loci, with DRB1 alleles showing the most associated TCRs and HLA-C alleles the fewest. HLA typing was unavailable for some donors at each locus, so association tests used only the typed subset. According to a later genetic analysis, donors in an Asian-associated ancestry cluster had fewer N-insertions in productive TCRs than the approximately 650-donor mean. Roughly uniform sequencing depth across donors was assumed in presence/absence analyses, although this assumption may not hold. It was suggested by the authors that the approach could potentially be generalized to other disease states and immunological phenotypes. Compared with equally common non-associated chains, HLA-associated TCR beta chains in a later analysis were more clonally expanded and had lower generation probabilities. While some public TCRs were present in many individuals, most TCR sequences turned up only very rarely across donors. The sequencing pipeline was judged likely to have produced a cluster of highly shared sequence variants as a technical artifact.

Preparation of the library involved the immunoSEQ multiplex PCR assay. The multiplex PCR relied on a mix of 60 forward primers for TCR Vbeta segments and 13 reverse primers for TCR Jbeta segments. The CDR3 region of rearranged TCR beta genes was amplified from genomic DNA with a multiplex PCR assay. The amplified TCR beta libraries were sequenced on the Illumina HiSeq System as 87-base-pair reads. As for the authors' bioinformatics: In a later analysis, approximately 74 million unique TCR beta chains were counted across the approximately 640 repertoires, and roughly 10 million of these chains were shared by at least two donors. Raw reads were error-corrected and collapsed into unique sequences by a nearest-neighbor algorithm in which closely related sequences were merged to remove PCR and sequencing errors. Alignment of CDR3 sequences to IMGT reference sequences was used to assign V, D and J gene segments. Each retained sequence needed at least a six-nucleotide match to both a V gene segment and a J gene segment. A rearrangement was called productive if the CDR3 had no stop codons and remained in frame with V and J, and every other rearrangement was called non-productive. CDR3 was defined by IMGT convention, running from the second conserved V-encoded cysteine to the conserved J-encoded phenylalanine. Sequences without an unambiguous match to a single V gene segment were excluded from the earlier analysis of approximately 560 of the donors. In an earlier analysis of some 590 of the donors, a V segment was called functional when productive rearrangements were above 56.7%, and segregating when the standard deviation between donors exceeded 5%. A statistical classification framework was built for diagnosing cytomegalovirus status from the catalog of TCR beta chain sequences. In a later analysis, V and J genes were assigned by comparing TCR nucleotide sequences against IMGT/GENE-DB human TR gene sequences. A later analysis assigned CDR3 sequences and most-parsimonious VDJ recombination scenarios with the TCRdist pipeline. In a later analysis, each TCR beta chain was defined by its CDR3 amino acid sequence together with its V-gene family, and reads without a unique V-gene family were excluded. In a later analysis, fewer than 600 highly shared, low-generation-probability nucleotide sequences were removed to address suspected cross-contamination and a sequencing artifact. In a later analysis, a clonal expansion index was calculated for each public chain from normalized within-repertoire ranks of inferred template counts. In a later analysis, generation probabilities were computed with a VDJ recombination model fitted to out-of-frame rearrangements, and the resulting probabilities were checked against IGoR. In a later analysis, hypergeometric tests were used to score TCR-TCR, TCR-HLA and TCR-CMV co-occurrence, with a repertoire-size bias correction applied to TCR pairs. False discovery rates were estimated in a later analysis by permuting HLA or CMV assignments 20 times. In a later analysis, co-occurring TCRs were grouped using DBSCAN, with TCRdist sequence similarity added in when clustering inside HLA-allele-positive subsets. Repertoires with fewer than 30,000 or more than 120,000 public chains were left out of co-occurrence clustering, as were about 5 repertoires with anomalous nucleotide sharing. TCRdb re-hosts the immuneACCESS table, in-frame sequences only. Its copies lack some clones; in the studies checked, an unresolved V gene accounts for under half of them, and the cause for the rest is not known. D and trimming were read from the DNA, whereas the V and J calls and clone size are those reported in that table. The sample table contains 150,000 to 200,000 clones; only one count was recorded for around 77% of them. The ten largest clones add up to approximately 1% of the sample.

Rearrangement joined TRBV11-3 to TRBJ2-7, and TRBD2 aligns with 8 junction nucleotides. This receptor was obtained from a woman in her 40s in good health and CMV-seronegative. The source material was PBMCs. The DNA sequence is TGTGCCAGCAGCCTAAGCGGCGGGGGGTCCTACGAGCAGTACTTC. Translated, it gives CASSLSGGGSYEQYF.